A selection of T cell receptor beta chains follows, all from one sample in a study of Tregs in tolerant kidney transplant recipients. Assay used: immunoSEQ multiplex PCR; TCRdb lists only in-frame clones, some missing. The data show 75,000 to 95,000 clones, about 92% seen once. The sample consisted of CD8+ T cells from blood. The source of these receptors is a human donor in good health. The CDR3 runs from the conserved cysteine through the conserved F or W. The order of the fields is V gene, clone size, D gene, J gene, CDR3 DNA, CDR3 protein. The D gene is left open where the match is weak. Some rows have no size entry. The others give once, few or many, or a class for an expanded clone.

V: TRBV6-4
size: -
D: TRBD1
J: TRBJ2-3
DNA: TGTGCCAGCAGTGAAGAAGGACAGGGGGCAGATACGCAGTATTTT
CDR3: CASSEEGQGADTQYF

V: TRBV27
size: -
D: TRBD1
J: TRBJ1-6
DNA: TGTGCCAGCAGTCTGCAAGGGACAGGTAGTAATTCACCCCTCCACTTT
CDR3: CASSLQGTGSNSPLHF

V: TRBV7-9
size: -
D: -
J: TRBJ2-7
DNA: TGTGCCAGCAGCCCCCCGACCGGGAAGAACGAGCAGTACTTC
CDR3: CASSPPTGKNEQYF

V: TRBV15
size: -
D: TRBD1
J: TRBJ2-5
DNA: TGTGCCACCAGCGCTCAGGGGGCGCGGAGTGACGAGACCCAGTACTTC
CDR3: CATSAQGARSDETQYF

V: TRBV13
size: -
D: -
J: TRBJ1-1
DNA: TGTGCCAGCAGCTCCGGCTCTCCCACTGAAGCTTTCTTT
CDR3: CASSSGSPTEAFF

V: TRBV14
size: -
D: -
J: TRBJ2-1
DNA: TGTGCCAGCAGCCAAGATCCGGGGCCCTACAATGAGCAGTTCTTC
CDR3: CASSQDPGPYNEQFF

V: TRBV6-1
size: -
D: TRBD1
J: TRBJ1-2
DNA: TGTGCCAGCAGTGAATCGAGGGACAGGGCATATGGCTACACCTTC
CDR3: CASSESRDRAYGYTF

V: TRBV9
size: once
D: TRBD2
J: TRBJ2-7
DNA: TGTGCCAGCAGCGTAGGACTAGCGGGGGGAGAGCAGTACTTC
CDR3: CASSVGLAGGEQYF

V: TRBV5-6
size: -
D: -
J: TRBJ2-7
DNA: TGTGCCAGCAGCTTAGAGGGCAGGGGCGGATTCTACGAGCAGTACTTC
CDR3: CASSLEGRGGFYEQYF

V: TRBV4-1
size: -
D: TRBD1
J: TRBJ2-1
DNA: TGCGCCAGCAGTTTCTCGACAGGGTTGGGTAATGAGCAGTTCTTC
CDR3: CASSFSTGLGNEQFF

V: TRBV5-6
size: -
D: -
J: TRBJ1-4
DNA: TGTGCCAGCATCGGACCGCCAAATGAAAAACTGTTTTTT
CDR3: CASIGPPNEKLFF

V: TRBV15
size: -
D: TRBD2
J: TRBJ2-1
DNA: TGTGCCACCAGCAGAATTGAGGGAACTAGCGTGTACAATGAGCAGTTCTTC
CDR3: CATSRIEGTSVYNEQFF